The 12 T cell receptor beta chains presented below share a single source sample, sequenced in a study of control samples from healthy donors and cancer patients (dated by TCRdb to the early 2020s). Library preparation used the immunoSEQ multiplex PCR assay. TCRdb's version of the immuneACCESS table is confined to in-frame rearrangements and falls short of the full clone set. An unresolved V gene accounts for under half of the shortfall where checked; the remainder is of unknown origin. The sample data list tens of thousands of clones, and about 82% of these were observed just once. Of the sample, around 20% is held by the ten largest clones. Sequencing was done on a sample of blood. The receptors shown here come from a young man in good health.

This chain joins TRBV4-2 and TRBJ2-4, with D tentatively TRBD1 (6 bases). CDR1 LGHNA and CDR2 YNFKEQ come from the germline V gene. V was cut by 3 bases and J by 4 bases, with 13 bases left in between. The CDR3 spans 15 residues. The CDR3 sequence is CASSHEGTFKNIQYF. CDR3 bases: TGTGCCAGCAGCCATGAAGGGACATTTAAAAACATTCAGTACTTC.

A few counts support this clone. The chain employs TRBV6-5 and TRBJ1-1, with D perhaps TRBD1 (6 bases). Trimming stripped 6 bases from V and 1 base from J, with 12 bases between. CDR1 is MNHEY and CDR2 is SVGAGI in the germline V gene. The CDR3 is 14 residues long. CDR3 DNA: TGTGCCAGCAGCACGACAGGCCAGAACACTGAAGCTTTCTTT. Its protein product is CASSTTGQNTEAFF.

The gene calls are TRBV7-3 and TRBJ2-3; the match to TRBD2 covers 9 bases. Germline-derived CDR1 and CDR2 are SGHTA and FQGTGA. V lost 5 bases to trimming and J lost 2 bases; unmatched junction nucleotides: 5. This CDR3 is 15 amino acids long. Here the CDR3 reads CASSPGLATTDTQYF. The CDR3 DNA reads TGTGCCAGCAGCCCGGGACTAGCCACCACAGATACGCAGTATTTT.

The CDR3 nucleotides are TGTGCCATCAGGGACAGGGTCTATAATTCACCCCTCCACTTT. Protein: CAIRDRVYNSPLHF. The chain links TRBV10-3 to TRBJ1-6; 8 bases agree with TRBD1. The germline V gene has CDR1 ENHRY and CDR2 SYGVKD. V gave up 6 bases and J gave up 3 bases; unmatched junction bases: 1. The CDR3 is 14 amino acids.

This chain uses TRBV3-1 (or the pseudogene TRBV3-2) with TRBJ2-1, with D unclear. The germline V and J ends were trimmed by 4 bases and 4 bases, with 14 bases remaining between them. This CDR3 region has 15 residues. Germline V gene data show CDR1 as LGHDT and CDR2 as YNNKEL (reference sequence). CDR3: CASSPTWARYNEQFF. The CDR3 DNA follows: TGTGCCAGCAGCCCTACATGGGCGCGTTACAATGAGCAGTTCTTC.

The rearrangement links TRBV5-6 to TRBJ1-2; D is possibly TRBD1 (5 bases). The germline V and J ends were trimmed by 3 bases and 5 bases, with 11 bases remaining between them. This CDR3 contains 13 residues. Germline CDR1 and CDR2: SGHDT and YYEEEE. This CDR3 reads CASSSGMEYGYTF. CDR3 DNA: TGTGCCAGCAGCTCAGGGATGGAGTATGGCTACACCTTC.

This clone has only a few counts. The J gene is TRBJ2-4, the V gene TRBV3-1 (or the pseudogene TRBV3-2); no clear D gene. The CDR3 length is 15 residues. Between the trimmed V and J ends, which lost 3 bases and 6 bases, there was a span of 15 bases. Germline V gene lookup returns CDR1 LGHDT and CDR2 YNNKEL (reference sequence). CDR3 in DNA: TGTGCCAGCAGCCAGAATTCCCAGCACGGAAACATTCAGTACTTC. Protein sequence: CASSQNSQHGNIQYF.

Details on this clone: Other DNA sequences in this sample translate to the same CDR3. The CDR3 spells CASSLGDTYEQYF. CDR3 DNA: TGTGCCAGCAGCTTAGGAGACACTTACGAGCAGTACTTC. The chain combines TRBV7-8 with TRBJ2-7, with no clear D. The V end lost 1 base, the J end lost 4 bases, and 8 bases lay between the germline ends. Germline V gene sequence: CDR1 SGHVS, CDR2 FQNEAQ. The CDR3 contains 13 residues.

J is TRBJ1-1 and V is TRBV30; D remains unclear. This CDR3 contains 13 residues. Trimming removed 0 bases from V and 1 base from J, with 6 bases in between. Germline-derived CDR1 and CDR2 are GTSNPN and SVGIG (reference sequence). CDR3 protein: CAWSVLRNTEAFF. CDR3 sequence (DNA): TGTGCCTGGAGTGTACTCAGGAACACTGAAGCTTTCTTT.

This clone is a singleton in its sample. The chain carries TRBV6-5 and TRBJ1-2; D not resolved. The CDR3 sequence is 14 residues long. Germline V lookup: CDR1 MNHEY, CDR2 SVGAGI. The V end was cut by 6 bases, the J end by 0 bases, with 11 bases between. CDR3 loop: CASRVKGANYGYTF. The CDR3 nucleotides read TGTGCCAGCAGGGTTAAGGGAGCTAACTATGGCTACACCTTC.

This clone was recorded a few times. This rearrangement joins TRBV4-1 to TRBJ2-2, with 12 bases matching TRBD2. CDR1 and CDR2 (germline): MGHRA, YSYEKL. J gave up 4 bases and V 2 bases, and 5 bases lay outside the gene matches. This CDR3 spans 17 amino acids. This CDR3 is CASSQRLAGVSTGELFF. In DNA, the CDR3 is TGCGCCAGCAGCCAACGACTAGCGGGGGTTTCCACCGGGGAGCTGTTTTTT.

V usage is TRBV11-2 and J usage is TRBJ1-1; D is undetermined. CDR3 length: 13 amino acids. In germline, CDR1 is SGHAT, CDR2 FQNNGV. The ends were cut back, 3 bases at V and 0 bases at J, with 5 bases in the middle. The CDR3 loop is CASSFDVNTEAFF. In nucleotides, the CDR3 is TGTGCCAGCAGCTTTGATGTGAACACTGAAGCTTTCTTT.